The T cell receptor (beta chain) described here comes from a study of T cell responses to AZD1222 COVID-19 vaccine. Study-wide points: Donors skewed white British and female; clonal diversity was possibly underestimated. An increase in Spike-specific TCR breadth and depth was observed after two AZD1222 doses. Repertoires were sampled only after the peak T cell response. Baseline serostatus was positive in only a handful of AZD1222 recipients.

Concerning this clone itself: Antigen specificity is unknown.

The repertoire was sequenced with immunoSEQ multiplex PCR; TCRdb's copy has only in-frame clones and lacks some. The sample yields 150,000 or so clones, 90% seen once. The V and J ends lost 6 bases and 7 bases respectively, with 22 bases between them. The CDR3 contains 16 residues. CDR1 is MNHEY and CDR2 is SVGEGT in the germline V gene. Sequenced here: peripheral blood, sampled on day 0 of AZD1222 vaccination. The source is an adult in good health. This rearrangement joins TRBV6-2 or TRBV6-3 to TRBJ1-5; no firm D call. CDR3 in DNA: TGTGCCAGCAGCTCATCCCGCGCCTCGCCTGGGCAGCCCCAGCATTTT. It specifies CASSSSRASPGQPQHF.